These T cell receptor beta chains were read from a single sample in a study of T cell responses to AZD1222 COVID-19 vaccine. The repertoire was sequenced with immunoSEQ multiplex PCR; TCRdb's copy has only in-frame clones and lacks some. The table shows 100,000 to 150,000 clones, with roughly 87% occurring only once. Source: peripheral blood, taken on day 0 of AZD1222 vaccination. Source of these receptors: an adult in good health. The CDR3 runs from the conserved cysteine through the conserved F or W. The D gene is left open where the match is weak. Not all rows give a size; the values are once, few, many and, for expanded clones, a class.

CDR3 protein: CASSELVEQYF
CDR3 DNA: TGTGCCAGCAGTGAACTGGTTGAGCAGTACTTC
V gene: TRBV6-1
J gene: TRBJ2-7
D gene: -
clone size: -

CDR3 protein: CASSIGAGPGANVLTF
CDR3 DNA: TGTGCCAGTAGTATAGGGGCAGGTCCTGGGGCCAACGTCCTGACTTTC
V gene: TRBV19
J gene: TRBJ2-6
D gene: -
clone size: -

CDR3 protein: CASSFSGFTEAFF
CDR3 DNA: TGTGCCAGCAGTTTTTCAGGGTTCACTGAAGCTTTCTTT
V gene: TRBV12-3/TRBV12-4
J gene: TRBJ1-1
D gene: -
clone size: -

CDR3 protein: CASSYRQGAVGYTF
CDR3 DNA: TGTGCCAGCAGTTACCGACAGGGGGCGGTTGGCTACACCTTC
V gene: TRBV27
J gene: TRBJ1-2
D gene: TRBD1
clone size: -

CDR3 protein: CASSQVSRLAGGSRELFF
CDR3 DNA: TGCGCCAGCAGCCAAGTCTCGAGGCTAGCGGGGGGGTCCCGGGAGCTGTTTTTT
V gene: TRBV4-1
J gene: TRBJ2-2
D gene: TRBD2
clone size: -

CDR3 protein: CASSIAGIGEKLFF
CDR3 DNA: TGTGCCAGTAGTATCGCAGGGATTGGGGAAAAACTGTTTTTT
V gene: TRBV19
J gene: TRBJ1-4
D gene: -
clone size: once

CDR3 protein: CASSQSVGQPQHF
CDR3 DNA: TGTGCCAGCAGCCAATCAGTGGGTCAGCCCCAGCATTTT
V gene: TRBV3-1/TRBV3-2
J gene: TRBJ1-5
D gene: -
clone size: -

CDR3 protein: CSVGDVEAFF
CDR3 DNA: TGCAGCGTTGGTGATGTTGAAGCTTTCTTT
V gene: TRBV29-1
J gene: TRBJ1-1
D gene: -
clone size: -

CDR3 protein: CASSQSLGGNSGNTIYF
CDR3 DNA: TGTGCCAGCAGCCAATCTCTCGGAGGCAACTCTGGAAACACCATATATTTT
V gene: TRBV3-1/TRBV3-2
J gene: TRBJ1-3
D gene: -
clone size: -

CDR3 protein: CASSQSGVTNYGYTF
CDR3 DNA: TGTGCCAGCAGCCAGAGTGGGGTAACTAACTATGGCTACACCTTC
V gene: TRBV11-2
J gene: TRBJ1-2
D gene: -
clone size: few

CDR3 protein: CASSQEVGRWSGAFF
CDR3 DNA: TGTGCCAGCAGCCAAGAAGTGGGGAGGTGGAGTGGAGCTTTCTTT
V gene: TRBV3-1/TRBV3-2
J gene: TRBJ1-1
D gene: -
clone size: -

CDR3 protein: CASSLGQGLSYNEQFF
CDR3 DNA: TGTGCCAGCAGCTTGGGACAGGGACTCTCCTACAATGAGCAGTTCTTC
V gene: TRBV5-6
J gene: TRBJ2-1
D gene: -
clone size: -

CDR3 protein: CASSQDAYNSPLHF
CDR3 DNA: TGCGCCAGCAGCCAGGATGCCTATAATTCACCCCTCCACTTT
V gene: TRBV4-1
J gene: TRBJ1-6
D gene: -
clone size: -

CDR3 protein: CASSQDRGRGNTGELFF
CDR3 DNA: TGCGCCAGCAGCCAAGATCGGGGCAGGGGGAACACCGGGGAGCTGTTTTTT
V gene: TRBV4-3
J gene: TRBJ2-2
D gene: -
clone size: -

CDR3 protein: CASRGLRTGSTEAFF
CDR3 DNA: TGTGCCAGCAGGGGACTCAGGACAGGGAGCACTGAAGCTTTCTTT
V gene: TRBV6-5
J gene: TRBJ1-1
D gene: TRBD1
clone size: -

CDR3 protein: CASSPRTGGSYEQYF
CDR3 DNA: TGTGCCAGCAGCCCACGGACAGGGGGCTCATACGAGCAGTACTTC
V gene: TRBV7-2
J gene: TRBJ2-7
D gene: TRBD1
clone size: few

CDR3 protein: CASSQGDGYTF
CDR3 DNA: TGTGCCAGCAGCCAGGGCGATGGCTACACCTTC
V gene: TRBV4-2
J gene: TRBJ1-2
D gene: -
clone size: -

CDR3 protein: CASSLKRGAEETQYF
CDR3 DNA: TGTGCCAGCAGTTTGAAGCGCGGGGCGGAGGAGACCCAGTACTTC
V gene: TRBV27
J gene: TRBJ2-5
D gene: -
clone size: -

CDR3 protein: CASSQNLQGSRADTQYF
CDR3 DNA: TGCGCCAGCAGCCAGAACTTACAGGGCTCGCGGGCAGATACGCAGTATTTT
V gene: TRBV4-3
J gene: TRBJ2-3
D gene: -
clone size: -

CDR3 protein: CASSQDLGAGETQYF
CDR3 DNA: TGTGCCAGCAGCCAAGATTTAGGGGCGGGAGAGACCCAGTACTTC
V gene: TRBV3-1/TRBV3-2
J gene: TRBJ2-5
D gene: -
clone size: once

CDR3 protein: CASSKRGTVYNSPLHF
CDR3 DNA: TGTGCCAGCAGCAAAAGAGGGACAGTTTATAATTCACCCCTCCACTTT
V gene: TRBV21-1
J gene: TRBJ1-6
D gene: -
clone size: -

CDR3 protein: CASSEASLAGSKNIQYF
CDR3 DNA: TGTGCCAGCAGTGAAGCCTCCCTAGCGGGGTCCAAAAACATTCAGTACTTC
V gene: TRBV6-1
J gene: TRBJ2-4
D gene: TRBD2
clone size: -

CDR3 protein: CASSRGSSYNSPLHF
CDR3 DNA: TGTGCCAGCAGTAGGGGGAGCTCCTATAATTCACCCCTCCACTTT
V gene: TRBV6-5
J gene: TRBJ1-6
D gene: -
clone size: once

CDR3 protein: CAWSIPGLAGGLRF
CDR3 DNA: TGTGCCTGGAGTATCCCGGGACTAGCGGGGGGGCTCCGCTTC
V gene: TRBV30
J gene: TRBJ2-7
D gene: TRBD2
clone size: -

CDR3 protein: CASSLETGSTEAFF
CDR3 DNA: TGCGCCAGCAGCTTGGAGACAGGATCCACTGAAGCTTTCTTT
V gene: TRBV5-1
J gene: TRBJ1-1
D gene: -
clone size: -

CDR3 protein: CASSQSRDNEQFF
CDR3 DNA: TGTGCCAGCTCCCAATCTAGGGACAATGAGCAGTTCTTC
V gene: TRBV18
J gene: TRBJ2-1
D gene: -
clone size: -

CDR3 protein: CASSDLVSRTVYGYTF
CDR3 DNA: TGTGCCAGCAGTGACCTCGTGAGTAGGACAGTCTATGGCTACACCTTC
V gene: TRBV6-1
J gene: TRBJ1-2
D gene: -
clone size: -

CDR3 protein: CASSLAEGWGTGELFF
CDR3 DNA: TGTGCCAGCAGCTTAGCGGAGGGCTGGGGCACCGGGGAGCTGTTTTTT
V gene: TRBV11-3
J gene: TRBJ2-2
D gene: -
clone size: -

CDR3 protein: CASSVTGGLNYGYTF
CDR3 DNA: TGTGCCAGCAGCGTGACGGGAGGCCTTAACTATGGCTACACCTTC
V gene: TRBV9
J gene: TRBJ1-2
D gene: -
clone size: -

CDR3 protein: CASSLDRGRNTIYF
CDR3 DNA: TGTGCCAGCAGCCTTGACAGGGGGCGAAACACCATATATTTT
V gene: TRBV6-5
J gene: TRBJ1-3
D gene: TRBD1
clone size: -

CDR3 protein: CASSFGRIDTQYF
CDR3 DNA: TGTGCCAGCAGTTTCGGACGGATAGATACGCAGTATTTT
V gene: TRBV12-3/TRBV12-4
J gene: TRBJ2-3
D gene: -
clone size: -

CDR3 protein: CASSMVGADTEAFF
CDR3 DNA: TGTGCCAGTAGTATGGTCGGGGCGGACACTGAAGCTTTCTTT
V gene: TRBV19
J gene: TRBJ1-1
D gene: -
clone size: -

CDR3 protein: CASLIPGHHGGNTIYF
CDR3 DNA: TGTGCCAGTTTGATCCCGGGACACCACGGTGGAAACACCATATATTTT
V gene: TRBV19
J gene: TRBJ1-3
D gene: -
clone size: once

CDR3 protein: CASSLNTYRAYTDTQYF
CDR3 DNA: TGTGCCAGCAGCTTAAATACATACCGGGCCTACACAGATACGCAGTATTTT
V gene: TRBV5-8
J gene: TRBJ2-3
D gene: -
clone size: -

CDR3 protein: CASSLDSTQETQYF
CDR3 DNA: TGCGCCAGCAGCTTGGACAGCACTCAAGAGACCCAGTACTTC
V gene: TRBV5-1
J gene: TRBJ2-5
D gene: -
clone size: -

CDR3 protein: CASSLFGTSGYNEQFF
CDR3 DNA: TGTGCCAGCAGCTTATTCGGGACTAGCGGTTACAATGAGCAGTTCTTC
V gene: TRBV11-2
J gene: TRBJ2-1
D gene: TRBD2
clone size: -

CDR3 protein: CASSQEPFPSYEQYF
CDR3 DNA: TGCGCCAGCAGCCAAGAGCCCTTCCCGTCCTACGAGCAGTACTTC
V gene: TRBV4-1
J gene: TRBJ2-7
D gene: -
clone size: -

CDR3 protein: CASSQISGHGELFF
CDR3 DNA: TGTGCCAGCAGCCAAATCTCAGGGCACGGGGAGCTGTTTTTT
V gene: TRBV3-1/TRBV3-2
J gene: TRBJ2-2
D gene: -
clone size: -

CDR3 protein: CASSQNLRGLATDTQYF
CDR3 DNA: TGTGCCAGCAGCCAAAATCTACGGGGGCTCGCCACAGATACGCAGTATTTT
V gene: TRBV4-2
J gene: TRBJ2-3
D gene: -
clone size: -

CDR3 protein: CASSEDRDSPLHF
CDR3 DNA: TGCGCCAGCAGCGAGGACAGGGATTCACCCCTCCACTTT
V gene: TRBV4-1
J gene: TRBJ1-6
D gene: TRBD1
clone size: -

CDR3 protein: CASSHRPWWGQETQYF
CDR3 DNA: TGTGCCAGCAGCCATCGCCCCTGGTGGGGGCAAGAGACCCAGTACTTC
V gene: TRBV14
J gene: TRBJ2-5
D gene: -
clone size: -

CDR3 protein: CASSMMGAGQPQHF
CDR3 DNA: TGTGCCAGTAGTATGATGGGGGCTGGTCAGCCCCAGCATTTT
V gene: TRBV19
J gene: TRBJ1-5
D gene: -
clone size: -

CDR3 protein: CATSGGGYLVSPLHF
CDR3 DNA: TGTGCCACCTCTGGGGGGGGGTATTTGGTTTCACCCCTCCACTTT
V gene: TRBV25-1
J gene: TRBJ1-6
D gene: -
clone size: -

CDR3 protein: CASSERLRYQPQHF
CDR3 DNA: TGTGCCAGCAGTGAACGGTTACGGTATCAGCCCCAGCATTTT
V gene: TRBV25-1
J gene: TRBJ1-5
D gene: -
clone size: -

CDR3 protein: CASSQGRSQKDTEAFF
CDR3 DNA: TGTGCCAGCAGCCAGGGAAGGTCACAAAAAGACACTGAAGCTTTCTTT
V gene: TRBV3-1/TRBV3-2
J gene: TRBJ1-1
D gene: -
clone size: -

CDR3 protein: CASKTGGLNSPLHF
CDR3 DNA: TGTGCCAGCAAGACCGGGGGCTTAAATTCACCCCTCCACTTT
V gene: TRBV6-5
J gene: TRBJ1-6
D gene: -
clone size: -

CDR3 protein: CASSLDRGQSEQYF
CDR3 DNA: TGTGCCAGCAGTTTAGACAGGGGGCAATCCGAGCAGTACTTC
V gene: TRBV5-4
J gene: TRBJ2-7
D gene: TRBD1
clone size: -

CDR3 protein: CASSSGGVLPGGYTF
CDR3 DNA: TGTGCCAGCAGTTCCGGTGGAGTATTGCCGGGGGGCTACACCTTC
V gene: TRBV7-9
J gene: TRBJ1-2
D gene: -
clone size: few

CDR3 protein: CASSIEIGIGYTF
CDR3 DNA: TGTGCCAGTAGTATAGAGATTGGGATCGGCTACACCTTC
V gene: TRBV19
J gene: TRBJ1-2
D gene: -
clone size: -